This TCR beta chain stems from a study of blood T cell repertoires in COVID-19. Study context: Sources were T cells, B-cell-depleted T cells, or PBMCs; the material itself was cDNA or gDNA.

As handled by the study authors: The authors estimated nucleated cell counts from reference gene primer amplification. Measured with immunoSEQ multiplex PCR; TCRdb has only the in-frame clones, and not every one. V and J calls and clone size are copied from that table; D and trimming were computed from the DNA. Found here are 25,000 to 30,000 clones, around 89% of them singletons; the top ten hold around 9.9%. Germline CDR1 SGHNT, CDR2 YYREEE (reference sequence). The CDR3 runs to 15 residues. Losses at the gene ends were 3 bases for V and 6 bases for J; bases not matched to a gene: 5. V gene TRBV5-4 combines with J gene TRBJ1-6; 8 nucleotides match TRBD1. Sample: peripheral blood. This TCR was recovered from a human donor in a cohort sampled during active COVID-19. The CDR3 sequence is CASSSQGAGNSPLHF. DNA for the CDR3: TGTGCCAGCAGCTCCCAGGGGGCTGGTAATTCACCCCTCCACTTT.